The clone carrying this TCR beta chain was observed a handful of times. In the 2 weeks before study entry, exposed participants met a COVID-19 case, which was PCR-confirmed or clinician-diagnosed. This entry comes from a study of blood T cell repertoires in COVID-19. The overall study: Collection of acute and convalescent COVID-19 samples took place in the United States, Italy and Spain. T cells, B-cell-depleted T cells, or PBMCs provided the cDNA or gDNA that served as material.

In the authors' workflow: Quantification of nucleated cells was approximated via reference gene primer amplification. TCRdb keeps only in-frame clones here, not all; method: immunoSEQ multiplex PCR. The V and J calls and clone size were taken over from that table, and D and trimming were inferred from the DNA. This table holds roughly 150,000 clones, roughly 83% found once. V lost 5 bases, J lost 3 bases, and 19 bases lay in between. The V gene's germline CDR1 is SGHAT and CDR2 FQNNGV. This CDR3 region has 16 residues. The J gene is TRBJ1-2, the V gene TRBV11-2; D call uncertain. The TCR sequence derives from a man between 70 and 80 years old who had been exposed to COVID-19. The sample consisted of PBMCs or T cells enriched from blood (not recorded which). The DNA for the CDR3 is TGTGCCAGCAGCCCCCGGGATAACCTCCCTTACTATGGCTACACCTTC. Translating it yields CASSPRDNLPYYGYTF.